The present TCR beta chain was sequenced within a study of siplizumab effects on memory and regulatory T cells (dated by TCRdb to about 2019). Regarding the study in general: The study looked at the effect of siplizumab, an anti-CD2 antibody, on alloreactive T-cell subsets in allogeneic mixed lymphocyte reactions made from human PBMCs. Overall study outcomes, separate from this receptor: Because sequences at frequencies below about 10^-5 were poorly captured, only a minor fraction of alloreactive clones could be mapped back to unstimulated subsets. Among mappable alloreactive CD4+ clones, the Treg-derived fraction averaged about 75% with siplizumab versus roughly 25% in control reactions. Whether proliferating Tregs from siplizumab cultures actually had suppressive function was not functionally confirmed. Greater diversity appeared to be present in unstimulated naive T cells than in memory T cells, and a substantial contribution to the alloresponse seemed to be made by naive cells. Siplizumab significantly reduced the cumulative frequency of alloreactive sequences traceable to unstimulated CD4+ memory T cells. For roughly 75-96% of proliferating CD4+ or CD8+ clones, no naive or memory phenotype could be assigned.

CDR1 LNHDA and CDR2 SQIVND are derived from the germline V gene (reference sequence). Its CDR3 holds 17 amino acids, cysteine through phenylalanine. The only DNA kept is the CDR3, 51 bases in frame from the first base. V drops 6 bases and J drops 2 bases, leaving 19 bases in between. The library was obtained by the immunoSEQ multiplex PCR assay. Each sample had 85,000 to 100,000 TCR templates assayed by the deep sequencing platform. Genomic DNA extracted from sorted T cells was used for TCRbeta CDR3 sequencing. As for the authors' bioinformatics: The R programming language was used for the clonal analysis of the TCRbeta CDR3 data. Unstimulated samples were compared with post-reaction CFSE-low samples to define alloreactive CD4+ and CD8+ clones. Regulatory or non-regulatory origin of alloreactive CD4+ clones was assigned by matching sequences to the sorted unstimulated Treg and non-Treg repertoires. Imported from immuneACCESS, the table was reduced by TCRdb to in-frame sequences with V and J called. These copies leave out some clones; in studies compared against another copy, an unresolved V gene accounts for under half, and the cause of the remainder is not known. D and trimming were read from the DNA, whereas the V and J calls and clone size are those reported in that table. Within this sample are around 95,000 clones, with 94% of them counted one time only. The ten top clones hold roughly 1.4% of the sample.

Concerning this clone itself: Its antigen specificity is not known. The record has no base qualities; no much larger clone is one base away.

Sorted unstimulated T cells, along with proliferating T cells recovered from mixed lymphocyte reactions, underwent TCRbeta CDR3 sequencing. Fresh whole blood from ten HLA-typed healthy donors served as the source for isolating PBMCs. To map where alloreactive clones came from, CD4+ non-regulatory T cells in the unstimulated state were FACS-sorted. The sequence was obtained from a human donor in good health. This chain is built from TRBV19 and TRBJ2-2, with the D gene possibly TRBD1 or TRBD2, each one fitting 5 bases. The specimen sequenced was non-Treg CD4+ T cells sorted from blood. The label giving this sample's cell subset or site can be read as: FACS-sorted unstimulated CD4+ non-regulatory T cells. The DNA sequence reads TGTGCCAGTAGAGAGGGACGCCAAAAACGAAACACCGGGGAGCTGTTTTTT. Its translation reads: CASREGRQKRNTGELFF.